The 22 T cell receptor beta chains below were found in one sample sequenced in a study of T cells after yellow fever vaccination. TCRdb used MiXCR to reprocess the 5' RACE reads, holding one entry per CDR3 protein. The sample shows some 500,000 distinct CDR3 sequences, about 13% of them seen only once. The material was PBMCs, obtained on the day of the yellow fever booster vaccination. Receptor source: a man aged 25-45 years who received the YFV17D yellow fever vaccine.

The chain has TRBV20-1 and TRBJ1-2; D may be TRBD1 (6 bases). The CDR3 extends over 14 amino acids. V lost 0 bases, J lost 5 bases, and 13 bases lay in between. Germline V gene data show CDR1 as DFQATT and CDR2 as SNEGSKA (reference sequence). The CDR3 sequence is CSARDQGQIYGYTF. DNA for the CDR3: TGCAGTGCTAGAGATCAGGGGCAAATTTATGGCTACACCTTC.

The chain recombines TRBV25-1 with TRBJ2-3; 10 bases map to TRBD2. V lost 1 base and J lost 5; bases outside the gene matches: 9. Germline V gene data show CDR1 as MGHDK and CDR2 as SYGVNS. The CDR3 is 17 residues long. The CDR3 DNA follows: TGTGCCAGCAGTGAATCCTGGACTAGCGGCCTTTTAGATACGCAGTATTTT. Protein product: CASSESWTSGLLDTQYF.

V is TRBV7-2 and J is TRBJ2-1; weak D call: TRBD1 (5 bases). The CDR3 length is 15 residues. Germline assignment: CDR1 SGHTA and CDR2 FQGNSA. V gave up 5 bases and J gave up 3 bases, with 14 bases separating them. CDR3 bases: TGTGCCAGCAGCCCATTTGGGGCATTCTACAATGAGCAGTTCTTC. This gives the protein CASSPFGAFYNEQFF.

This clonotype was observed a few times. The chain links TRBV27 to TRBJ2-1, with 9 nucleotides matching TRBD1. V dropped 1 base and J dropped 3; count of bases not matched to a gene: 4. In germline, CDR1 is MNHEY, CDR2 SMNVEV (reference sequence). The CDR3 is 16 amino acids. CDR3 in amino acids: CASSLYGDRVYNEQFF. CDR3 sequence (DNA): TGTGCCAGCAGTTTATACGGGGACAGGGTCTACAATGAGCAGTTCTTC.

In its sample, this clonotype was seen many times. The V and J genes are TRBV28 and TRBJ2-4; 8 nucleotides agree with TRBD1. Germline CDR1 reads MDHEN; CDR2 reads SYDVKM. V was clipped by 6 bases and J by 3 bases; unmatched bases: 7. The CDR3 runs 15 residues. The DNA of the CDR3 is TGTGCCAGCAGAAAGGACAGGGTCGGCAAAAACATTCAGTACTTC. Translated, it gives CASRKDRVGKNIQYF.

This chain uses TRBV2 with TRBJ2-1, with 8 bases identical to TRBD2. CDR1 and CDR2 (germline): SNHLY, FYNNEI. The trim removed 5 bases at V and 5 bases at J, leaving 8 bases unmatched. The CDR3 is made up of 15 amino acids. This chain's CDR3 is CASSRTSGGDNEQFF. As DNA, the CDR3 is TGTGCCAGCAGTCGTACTAGCGGAGGGGACAATGAGCAGTTCTTC.

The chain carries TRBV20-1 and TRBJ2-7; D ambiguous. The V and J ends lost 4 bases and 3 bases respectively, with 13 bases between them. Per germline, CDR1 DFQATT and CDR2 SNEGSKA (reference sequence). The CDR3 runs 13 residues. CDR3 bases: TGCAGTGCTACCACTGGGAAGTACTACGAGCAGTACTTC. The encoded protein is CSATTGKYYEQYF.

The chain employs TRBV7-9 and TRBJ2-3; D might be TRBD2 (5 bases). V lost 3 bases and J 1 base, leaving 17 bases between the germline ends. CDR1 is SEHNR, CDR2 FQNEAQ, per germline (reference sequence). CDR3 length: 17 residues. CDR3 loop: CASSFRSGSDGTDTQYF. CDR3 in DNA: TGTGCCAGCAGCTTTCGTTCGGGGAGCGACGGCACAGATACGCAGTATTTT.

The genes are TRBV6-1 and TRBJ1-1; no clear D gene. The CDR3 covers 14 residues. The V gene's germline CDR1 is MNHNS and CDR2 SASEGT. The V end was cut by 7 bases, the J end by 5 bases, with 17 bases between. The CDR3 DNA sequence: TGTGCCAGCAAGATAAGGTTGATGTCGACTGAAGCTTTCTTT. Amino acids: CASKIRLMSTEAFF.

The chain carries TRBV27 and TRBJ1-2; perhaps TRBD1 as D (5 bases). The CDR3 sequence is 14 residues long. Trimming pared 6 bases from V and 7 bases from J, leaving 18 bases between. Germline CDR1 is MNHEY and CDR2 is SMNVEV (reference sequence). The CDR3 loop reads CASSSLGAAFGYTF. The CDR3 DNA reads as TGTGCCAGCAGCTCACTTGGGGCGGCTTTTGGCTACACCTTC.

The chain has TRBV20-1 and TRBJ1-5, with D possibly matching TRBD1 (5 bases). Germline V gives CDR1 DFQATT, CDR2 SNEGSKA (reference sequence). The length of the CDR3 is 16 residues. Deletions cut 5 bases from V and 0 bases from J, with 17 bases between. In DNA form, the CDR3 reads TGCAGTGCTTCCCCTGGGGGTTCGAATAGCAATCAGCCCCAGCATTTT. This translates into CSASPGGSNSNQPQHF.

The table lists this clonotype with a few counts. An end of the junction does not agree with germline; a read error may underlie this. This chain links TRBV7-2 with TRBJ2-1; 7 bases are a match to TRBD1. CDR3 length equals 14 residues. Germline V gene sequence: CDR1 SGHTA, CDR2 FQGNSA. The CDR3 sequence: CASSTSGGVVMEIF. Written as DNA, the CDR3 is TGTGCCAGCAGCACCTCAGGGGGAGTGGTCATGGAGATCTTC. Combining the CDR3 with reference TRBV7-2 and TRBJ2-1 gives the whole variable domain GAGVSQSPSNKVTEKGKDVELRCDPISGHTALYWYRQSLGQGLEFLIYFQGNSAPDKSGLPSDRFSAERTGGSVSTLTIQRTQQEDSAVYLCASSTSGGVVMEIFGPGTRLTVL.

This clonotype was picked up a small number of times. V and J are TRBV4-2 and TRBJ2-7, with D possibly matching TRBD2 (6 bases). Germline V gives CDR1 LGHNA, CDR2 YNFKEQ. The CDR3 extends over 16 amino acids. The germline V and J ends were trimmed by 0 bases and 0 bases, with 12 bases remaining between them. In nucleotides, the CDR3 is TGTGCCAGCAGCCAAGAAGGCGGGACGAGCTCCTACGAGCAGTACTTC. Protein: CASSQEGGTSSYEQYF.

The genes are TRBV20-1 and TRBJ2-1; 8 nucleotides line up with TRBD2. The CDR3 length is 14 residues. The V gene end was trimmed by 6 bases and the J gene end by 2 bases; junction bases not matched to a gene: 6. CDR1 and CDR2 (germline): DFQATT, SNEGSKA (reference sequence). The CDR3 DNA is TGCAGTGCGGCACTAGCGGTTGCCTACAATGAGCAGTTCTTC. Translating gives CSAALAVAYNEQFF.

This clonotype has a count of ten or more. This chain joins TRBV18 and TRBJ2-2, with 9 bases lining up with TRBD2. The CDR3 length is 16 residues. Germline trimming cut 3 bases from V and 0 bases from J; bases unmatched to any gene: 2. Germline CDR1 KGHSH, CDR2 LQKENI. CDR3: CASSPTSGSNTGELFF. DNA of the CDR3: TGTGCCAGCTCACCCACTAGCGGGTCGAACACCGGGGAGCTGTTTTTT.

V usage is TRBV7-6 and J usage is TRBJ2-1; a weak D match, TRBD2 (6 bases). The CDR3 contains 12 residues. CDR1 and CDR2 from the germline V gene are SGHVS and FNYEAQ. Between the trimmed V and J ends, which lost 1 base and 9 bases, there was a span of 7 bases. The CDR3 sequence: CASSLVAVEQFF. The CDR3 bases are TGTGCCAGCAGCTTAGTAGCGGTTGAGCAGTTCTTC. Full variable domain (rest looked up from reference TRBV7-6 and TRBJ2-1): GAGVSQSPRYKVTKRGQDVALRCDPISGHVSLYWYRQALGQGPEFLTYFNYEAQQDKSGLPNDRFSAERPEGSISTLTIQRTEQRDSAMYRCASSLVAVEQFFGPGTRLTVL.

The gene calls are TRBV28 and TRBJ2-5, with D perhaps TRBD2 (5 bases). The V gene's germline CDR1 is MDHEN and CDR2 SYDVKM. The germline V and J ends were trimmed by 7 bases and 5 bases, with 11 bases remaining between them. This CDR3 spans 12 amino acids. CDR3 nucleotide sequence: TGTGCCAGCACACCTAGCCCCGAGACCCAGTACTTC. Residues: CASTPSPETQYF.

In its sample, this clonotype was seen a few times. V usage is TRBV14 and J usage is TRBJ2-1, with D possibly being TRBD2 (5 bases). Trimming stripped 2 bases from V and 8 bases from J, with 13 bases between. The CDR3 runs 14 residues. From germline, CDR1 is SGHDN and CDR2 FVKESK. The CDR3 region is CASSQFGGGDEQFF. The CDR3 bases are TGTGCCAGCAGCCAATTCGGTGGAGGCGATGAGCAGTTCTTC. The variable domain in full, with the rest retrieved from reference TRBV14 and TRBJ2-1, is EAGVTQFPSHSVIEKGQTVTLRCDPISGHDNLYWYRRVMGKEIKFLLHFVKESKQDESGMPNNRFLAERTGGTYSTLKVQPAELEDSGVYFCASSQFGGGDEQFFGPGTRLTVL.

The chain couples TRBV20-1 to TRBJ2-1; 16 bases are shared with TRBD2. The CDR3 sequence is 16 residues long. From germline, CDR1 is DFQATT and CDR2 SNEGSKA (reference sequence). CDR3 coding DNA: TGCTGCGCTAGAGACCCGGGACTAGCGGGGGGGGAATGGCAGTTCTTC. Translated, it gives CCARDPGLAGGEWQFF.

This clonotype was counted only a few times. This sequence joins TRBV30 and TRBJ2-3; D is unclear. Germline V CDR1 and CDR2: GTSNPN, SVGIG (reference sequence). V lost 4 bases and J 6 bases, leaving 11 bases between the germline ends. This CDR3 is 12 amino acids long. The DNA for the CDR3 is TGTGCCTGGAACGTCGAGTGGGATACGCAGTATTTT. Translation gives CAWNVEWDTQYF.

The CDR3, as DNA: TGTGCCAGCAGCGTTGGCGGGAACCCCTACAATGAGCAGTTCTTC. Encoded protein: CASSVGGNPYNEQFF. The V and J genes are TRBV9 and TRBJ2-1; tentative D call: TRBD2 (6 bases). Trimming cost V 2 bases and J 2 bases, with 11 bases left between them. Germline V lookup: CDR1 SGDLS, CDR2 YYNGEE. The CDR3 loop spans 15 amino acids.

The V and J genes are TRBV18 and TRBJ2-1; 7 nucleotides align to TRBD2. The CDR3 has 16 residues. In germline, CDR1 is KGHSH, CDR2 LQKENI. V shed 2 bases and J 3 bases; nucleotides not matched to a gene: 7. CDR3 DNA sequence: TGTGCCAGCTCACCAAATCCGGGACTAAACTACAATGAGCAGTTCTTC. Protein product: CASSPNPGLNYNEQFF.